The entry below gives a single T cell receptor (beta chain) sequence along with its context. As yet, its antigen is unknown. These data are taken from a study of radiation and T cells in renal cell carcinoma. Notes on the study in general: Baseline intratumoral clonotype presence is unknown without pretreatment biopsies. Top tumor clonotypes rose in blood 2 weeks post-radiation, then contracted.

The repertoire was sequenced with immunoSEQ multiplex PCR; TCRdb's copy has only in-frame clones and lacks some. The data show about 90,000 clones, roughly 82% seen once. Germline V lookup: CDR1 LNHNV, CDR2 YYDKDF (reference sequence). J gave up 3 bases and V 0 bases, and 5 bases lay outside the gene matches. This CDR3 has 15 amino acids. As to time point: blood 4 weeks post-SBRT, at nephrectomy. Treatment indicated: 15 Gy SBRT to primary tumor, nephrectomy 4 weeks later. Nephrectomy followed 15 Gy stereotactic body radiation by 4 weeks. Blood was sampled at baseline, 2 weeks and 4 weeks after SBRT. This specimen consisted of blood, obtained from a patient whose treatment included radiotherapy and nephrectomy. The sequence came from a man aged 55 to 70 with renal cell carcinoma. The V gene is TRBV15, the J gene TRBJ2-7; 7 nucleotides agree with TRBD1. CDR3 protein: CATSRDARDSYEQYF. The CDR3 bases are TGTGCCACCAGCAGAGATGCCCGGGACAGCTACGAGCAGTACTTC.